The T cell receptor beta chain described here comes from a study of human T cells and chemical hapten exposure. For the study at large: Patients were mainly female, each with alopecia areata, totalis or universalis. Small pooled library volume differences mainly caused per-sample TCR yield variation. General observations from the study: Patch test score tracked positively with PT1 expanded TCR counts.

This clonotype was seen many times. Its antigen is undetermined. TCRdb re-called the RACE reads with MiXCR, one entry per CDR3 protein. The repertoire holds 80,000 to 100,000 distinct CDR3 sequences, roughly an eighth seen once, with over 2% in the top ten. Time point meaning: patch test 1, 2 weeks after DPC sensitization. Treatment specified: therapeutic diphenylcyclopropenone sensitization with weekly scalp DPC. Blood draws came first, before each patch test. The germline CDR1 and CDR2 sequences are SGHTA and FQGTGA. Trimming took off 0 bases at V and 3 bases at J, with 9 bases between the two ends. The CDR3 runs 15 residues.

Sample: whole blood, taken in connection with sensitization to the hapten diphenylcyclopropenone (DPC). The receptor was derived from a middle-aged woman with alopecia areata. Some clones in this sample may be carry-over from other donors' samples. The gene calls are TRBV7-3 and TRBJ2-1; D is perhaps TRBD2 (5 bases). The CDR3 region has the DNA TGTGCCAGCAGCTTAACGGAGGCTAACTACAATGAGCAGTTCTTC. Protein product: CASSLTEANYNEQFF. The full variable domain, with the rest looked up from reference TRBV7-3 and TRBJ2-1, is GAGVSQTPSNKVTEKGKYVELRCDPISGHTALYWYRQSLGQGPEFLIYFQGTGAADDSGLPNDRFFAVRPEGSVSTLKIQRTERGDSAVYLCASSLTEANYNEQFFGPGTRLTVL.